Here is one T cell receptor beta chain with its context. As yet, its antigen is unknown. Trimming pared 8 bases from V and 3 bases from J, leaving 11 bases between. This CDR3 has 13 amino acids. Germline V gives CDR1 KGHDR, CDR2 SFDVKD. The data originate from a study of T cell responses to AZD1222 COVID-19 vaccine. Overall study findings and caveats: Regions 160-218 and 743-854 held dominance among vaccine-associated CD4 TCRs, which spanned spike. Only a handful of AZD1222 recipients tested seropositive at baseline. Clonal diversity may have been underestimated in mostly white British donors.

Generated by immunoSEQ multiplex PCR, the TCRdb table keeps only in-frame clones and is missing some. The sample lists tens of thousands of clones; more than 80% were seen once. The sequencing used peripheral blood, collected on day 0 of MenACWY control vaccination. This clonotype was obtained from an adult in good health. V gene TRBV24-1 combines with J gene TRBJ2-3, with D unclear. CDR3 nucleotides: TGTGCCACCACCCCCCCGAGGACAGATACGCAGTATTTT. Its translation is CATTPPRTDTQYF.